A selection of T cell receptor beta chains follows, all from one sample in a study of cytomegalovirus exposure and HLA in healthy donors. The method was immunoSEQ multiplex PCR; TCRdb's version includes in-frame clones alone and lacks a portion of them. This table holds 85,000 to 90,000 clones, 96% found once. Sequencing was carried out using PBMCs. All receptors come from a man between 18 and 35 years old in good health and CMV-seronegative. CDR3s include the opening cysteine and the closing phenylalanine or tryptophan. The order of the fields is J gene, D gene, clone size, V gene, CDR3 protein, CDR3 DNA. The D gene is left open where the match is weak. Expanded clones are given a class, and other clones once, few, many or no size at all.

>TRBJ2-3|NA|NA|TRBV6-5
CASSYPGDTQYF
TGTGCCAGCAGTTACCCCGGAGATACGCAGTATTTT
>TRBJ2-5|NA|NA|TRBV7-2
CASSLEGGGQETQYF
TGTGCCAGCAGCTTAGAAGGGGGGGGCCAAGAGACCCAGTACTTC
>TRBJ2-1|NA|NA|TRBV7-3
CASSFGAYNEQFF
TGTGCCAGCAGCTTCGGTGCTTACAATGAGCAGTTCTTC
>TRBJ2-1|TRBD2|NA|TRBV29-1
CSVTGLAGGRLSNEQFF
TGCAGCGTTACTGGACTAGCGGGAGGGCGGCTTTCGAATGAGCAGTTCTTC
>TRBJ1-5|NA|NA|TRBV19
CASSTPLQGRNQPQHF
TGTGCCAGTAGTACACCCTTACAGGGCCGGAATCAGCCCCAGCATTTT
>TRBJ1-2|NA|NA|TRBV18
CASSPGSSYGYTF
TGTGCCAGCTCACCGGGGAGCTCCTATGGCTACACCTTC
>TRBJ2-1|TRBD2|NA|TRBV6-1
CASTGLEAEQFF
TGTGCCAGCACTGGACTAGAGGCTGAGCAGTTCTTC
>TRBJ1-5|NA|NA|TRBV7-2
CASSFGARSNQPQHF
TGTGCCAGCAGCTTTGGGGCCAGAAGCAATCAGCCCCAGCATTTT
>TRBJ1-2|TRBD1|NA|TRBV27
CASSPRDRGFYGYTF
TGTGCCAGCAGTCCCCGGGACAGAGGGTTTTATGGCTACACCTTC
>TRBJ2-7|TRBD2|NA|TRBV5-6
CASSAGGAYEQYF
TGTGCCAGCAGCGCCGGGGGGGCCTACGAGCAGTACTTC
>TRBJ2-5|NA|NA|TRBV5-4
CASSLVGMGQETQYF
TGTGCCAGCAGCTTGGTCGGGATGGGGCAAGAGACCCAGTACTTC
>TRBJ2-7|TRBD2|NA|TRBV19
CASSIRGDGEQYF
TGTGCCAGTAGTATTCGGGGGGATGGCGAGCAGTACTTC
>TRBJ2-5|NA|NA|TRBV28
CASRDTRTDSQETQYF
TGTGCCAGCAGAGACACAAGAACGGACTCACAAGAGACCCAGTACTTC
>TRBJ2-7|TRBD2|once|TRBV27
CASSSGGEQYF
TGTGCCAGCAGCAGCGGGGGCGAGCAGTACTTC
>TRBJ1-5|TRBD1|few|TRBV29-1
CSAGQGSSNQPQHF
TGCAGCGCGGGACAGGGAAGTAGCAATCAGCCCCAGCATTTT
>TRBJ2-4|TRBD2|NA|TRBV18
CASSPPGTSVGKNIQYF
TGTGCCAGCTCACCACCCGGGACTAGCGTTGGCAAAAACATTCAGTACTTC
>TRBJ2-5|NA|NA|TRBV7-9
CASSLAGGETQYF
TGTGCCAGCAGCTTAGCTGGGGGGGAGACCCAGTACTTC
>TRBJ1-5|NA|once|TRBV6-5
CASSSQGLGNQPQHF
TGTGCCAGCAGTTCCCAGGGACTAGGCAATCAGCCCCAGCATTTT
>TRBJ1-4|NA|NA|TRBV19
CASHARGGANEKLFF
TGTGCCAGCCACGCCCGGGGGGGGGCTAATGAAAAACTGTTTTTT
>TRBJ2-1|NA|once|TRBV19
CASSSGGPYNEQFF
TGTGCCAGTAGTTCAGGCGGGCCCTACAATGAGCAGTTCTTC
>TRBJ1-1|TRBD1|NA|TRBV7-7
CASSLRQGTEAFF
TGTGCTAGCAGCCTCAGACAGGGGACTGAAGCTTTCTTT
>TRBJ1-2|NA|NA|TRBV18
CASSPDREYGYTF
TGTGCCAGCTCTCCTGACAGAGAGTATGGCTACACCTTC
>TRBJ2-7|NA|NA|TRBV10-3
CAISETSTYEQYF
TGTGCCATCAGTGAAACTAGCACCTACGAGCAGTACTTC